These 18 T cell receptor beta chains came from one sample sequenced in a study of blood T cell repertoires in COVID-19. Clones were sequenced by immunoSEQ multiplex PCR, and TCRdb holds only the in-frame ones, with some missing. The sample carries some 200,000 clones, roughly 80% recorded once. Sample: peripheral blood. These receptors all stem from a woman aged 70-85 years with acute or convalescent COVID-19.

The rearrangement links TRBV15 to TRBJ1-2; the D is unclear. In germline, CDR1 is LNHNV, CDR2 YYDKDF (reference sequence). The CDR3 covers 15 residues. V gave up 0 bases and J gave up 6 bases, with 14 bases separating them. The chain's CDR3 is CATSRDLEGIDGYTF. CDR3 nucleotide sequence: TGTGCCACCAGCAGAGATTTAGAGGGAATAGATGGCTACACCTTC.

This clone was seen more than once but under ten times. The V gene is TRBV21-1, the J gene TRBJ2-6; the DNA was not compared with TRBD1, the D call given in the table. TRBV21-1 is marked as a pseudogene. The CDR3 runs 18 residues. The CDR3: CASSRQTDPISGANVLTF. DNA for the CDR3: TGTGCCAGCAGCAGGCAGACAGATCCGATCTCTGGGGCCAACGTCCTGACTTTC.

This chain links TRBV10-2 with TRBJ2-3; 14 bases agree with TRBD2. Germline V gene sequence: CDR1 WSHSY, CDR2 SAAADI. This CDR3 has 18 amino acids. V was pared by 1 base and J by 6 bases, with 9 bases of the junction left unmatched. CDR3 sequence reads: CASSELATSGGAADTQYF. As DNA, the CDR3 is TGCGCCAGCAGTGAGTTAGCGACTAGCGGGGGGGCGGCTGATACGCAGTATTTT.

This rearrangement joins TRBV5-1 to TRBJ2-1; the match to TRBD2 covers 9 bases. There are 17 residues in the CDR3. Trimming removed 4 bases from V and 1 base from J; junction bases left unmatched: 9. CDR1 and CDR2 (germline): SGHRS, YFSETQ. The CDR3 loop reads CASSHFSGGDSYNEQFF. The CDR3 DNA follows: TGCGCCAGCAGCCACTTTAGCGGGGGAGATTCCTACAATGAGCAGTTCTTC.

This clone was found once. The rearrangement joins TRBV11-2 to TRBJ2-7; 7 bases are shared with TRBD1. This CDR3 is built from 15 residues. Germline assignment: CDR1 SGHAT and CDR2 FQNNGV. V was pared by 8 bases and J by 5 bases, with 15 bases of the junction left unmatched. The DNA for the CDR3 is TGTGCCAGCGGACCAGCAACGAGGGGGCGGAACGAGCAGTACTTC. It is translated as CASGPATRGRNEQYF.

The chain carries TRBV7-2 and TRBJ2-1; D is undetermined. This CDR3 is 11 amino acids long. Looked up from germline, CDR1 is SGHTA and CDR2 is FQGNSA. V was shortened by 2 bases and J by 9 bases, with 5 bases between the two germline ends. DNA for the CDR3: TGTGCCAGCAGCTTACGACTTGAGCAGTTCTTC. It specifies CASSLRLEQFF. Combining the CDR3 with reference TRBV7-2 and TRBJ2-1 gives the whole variable domain GAGVSQSPSNKVTEKGKDVELRCDPISGHTALYWYRQSLGQGLEFLIYFQGNSAPDKSGLPSDRFSAERTGGSVSTLTIQRTQQEDSAVYLCASSLRLEQFFGPGTRLTVL.

The CDR3 DNA follows: TGCGCCAGCAGTGGAATAGCGGGGGGCCCGGAGACCCAGTACTTC. Its translation is CASSGIAGGPETQYF. V is TRBV10-2 and J is TRBJ2-5; 10 bases match TRBD2. Germline V lookup: CDR1 WSHSY, CDR2 SAAADI. Trimming at V came to 4 bases and at J to 5 bases, leaving 7 bases not matched to a gene. CDR3 length equals 15 residues.

CDR3 region: CASSQSMTSGGGETQYF. The CDR3 region has the DNA TGCGCCAGCAGCCAATCTATGACTAGCGGGGGTGGGGAGACCCAGTACTTC. V gene TRBV4-1 combines with J gene TRBJ2-5; 12 bases align to TRBD2. Losses at the gene ends were 2 bases for V and 5 bases for J; bases not matched to a gene: 9. The CDR3 has 17 amino acids. Germline lookup yields CDR1 MGHRA and CDR2 YSYEKL.

This clone was seen a handful of times. This chain uses TRBV4-1 with TRBJ1-2; D is ambiguous. The V gene lost 2 bases and the J gene lost 1 base, with 11 bases spanning the gap. The V gene's germline CDR1 is MGHRA and CDR2 YSYEKL. The CDR3 extends over 15 amino acids. The CDR3 DNA is TGCGCCAGCAGCCAATCCGCTCAGGTTAACTATGGCTACACCTTC. Protein sequence: CASSQSAQVNYGYTF.

The chain is built from TRBV7-6 and TRBJ2-1, with D perhaps TRBD1 (8 bases). The CDR3 is 16 residues long. Germline CDR1 SGHVS, CDR2 FNYEAQ. V lost 5 bases, J lost 7 bases, and 21 bases lay in between. The CDR3, as DNA: TGTGCCAGCAGCCGTCCACAGGGGGGGCGCAGGAATGAGCAGTTCTTC. Residues: CASSRPQGGRRNEQFF.

V and J are TRBV7-8 and TRBJ2-2; 7 nucleotides agree with TRBD2. The V gene end was trimmed by 4 bases and the J gene end by 4 bases; junction bases not matched to a gene: 9. This CDR3 contains 16 residues. Germline-derived CDR1 and CDR2 are SGHVS and FQNEAQ. The chain's CDR3 is CASSSYGLGGTGELFF. CDR3 bases: TGTGCCAGCAGCTCCTATGGACTAGGTGGCACCGGGGAGCTGTTTTTT.

The chain combines TRBV5-5 with TRBJ2-1, with 11 bases lining up with TRBD1. CDR1 SGHKS and CDR2 YYEKEE come from the germline V gene (reference sequence). This CDR3 comprises 15 residues. Trimming cost V 6 bases and J 1 base; bases outside gene matches: 3. The DNA of the CDR3 is TGTGCCAGCACGGACAGGGGGCTATCCTACAATGAGCAGTTCTTC. The encoded protein is CASTDRGLSYNEQFF.

J is TRBJ1-1 and V is TRBV12-3 or TRBV12-4, with unresolved D. The CDR3 runs to 12 residues. V lost 3 bases and J lost 11, with 13 bases in between. The DNA for the CDR3 is TGTGCCAGCAGTTTTATCGGGCGGGCGGCTTTCTTT. As protein: CASSFIGRAAFF.

The chain joins TRBV6-6 to TRBJ2-3, with TRBD1 as a possible D gene (5 bases). Trimming took off 0 bases at V and 6 bases at J, with 16 bases between the two ends. Germline assignment: CDR1 MNHNY and CDR2 SVGAGI (reference sequence). The CDR3 sequence is 16 residues long. The CDR3 coding sequence is TGTGCCAGCAGTTACTCGCTTGAAGGGGTTTTGGATACGCAGTATTTT. Translated, it gives CASSYSLEGVLDTQYF.

The chain combines TRBV30 with TRBJ1-5, with D maybe TRBD1 (5 bases). The CDR3 length is 14 residues. Germline CDR1 reads GTSNPN; CDR2 reads SVGIG (reference sequence). The germline V and J ends were trimmed by 2 bases and 7 bases, with 15 bases remaining between them. CDR3 in amino acids: CAWSRGKGMQPQHF. CDR3 coding DNA: TGTGCCTGGAGTCGGGGGAAGGGGATGCAGCCCCAGCATTTT.

This chain connects TRBV7-3 to TRBJ2-1, with D maybe TRBD1 (5 bases). This CDR3 region has 13 residues. Per the germline V gene, CDR1 is SGHTA and CDR2 is FQGTGA. V gave up 2 bases and J gave up 10 bases, with 12 bases separating them. The CDR3 protein is CASSLEKAGEQFF. Here the CDR3 DNA reads TGTGCCAGCAGCTTAGAGAAGGCAGGGGAGCAGTTCTTC.

The rearrangement joins TRBV7-9 to TRBJ2-5; 9 bases line up with TRBD2. Germline V gene lookup returns CDR1 SEHNR and CDR2 FQNEAQ (reference sequence). The CDR3 loop spans 14 amino acids. The trim removed 2 bases at V and 5 bases at J, leaving 3 bases unmatched. The CDR3 DNA follows: TGTGCCAGCAGCTTAAGACTAGCGGCTGAGACCCAGTACTTC. The encoded protein is CASSLRLAAETQYF.

J is TRBJ2-1 and V is TRBV9; the match to TRBD2 covers 7 bases. Germline V gene data show CDR1 as SGDLS and CDR2 as YYNGEE. CDR3 size: 18 residues. J lost 3 bases, V lost 1 base, and 13 bases had no gene match. Here the CDR3 reads CASSVSLSGRGSYNEQFF. DNA of the CDR3: TGTGCCAGCAGCGTAAGCTTGTCGGGGCGGGGGAGCTACAATGAGCAGTTCTTC. Full variable domain (missing parts from reference TRBV9 and TRBJ2-1): DSGVTQTPKHLITATGQRVTLRCSPRSGDLSVYWYQQSLDQGLQFLIQYYNGEERAKGNILERFSAQQFPDLHSELNLSSLELGDSALYFCASSVSLSGRGSYNEQFFGPGTRLTVL.